This T cell receptor (beta chain) was observed in a study of T cells after yellow fever vaccination. On the study more broadly: Preparation used SMART-Seq v4 Ultra Low Input for the low-cell-number fractions.

Study-wide results and limits: Clones from primary vaccination mostly reappeared after the booster (roughly 97% CD4, around 90% CD8).

This clonotype was observed at least ten times. Antigen specificity is unknown. TCRdb reanalysed the 5' RACE reads using MiXCR and keeps one entry per CDR3 protein. The sample has 250,000 or so distinct CDR3 sequences, roughly 4% seen once. V was cut by 2 bases and J by 8 bases, with 6 bases left in between. This CDR3 region has 11 residues. Germline V gives CDR1 SEHNR, CDR2 FQNEAQ (reference sequence). Sample: PBMCs, taken 15 days after the yellow fever booster vaccination. The clonotype was recovered from a man in his late teens or twenties who received the YFV17D yellow fever vaccine. The chain couples TRBV7-9 to TRBJ1-2; no reliable D call. The CDR3 spells CASSLSEGYTF. The CDR3 DNA reads as TGTGCCAGCAGCTTATCGGAGGGCTACACCTTC. Combining the CDR3 with reference TRBV7-9 and TRBJ1-2 gives the whole variable domain DTGVSQNPRHKITKRGQNVTFRCDPISEHNRLYWYRQTLGQGPEFLTYFQNEAQLEKSRLLSDRFSAERPKGSFSTLEIQRTEQGDSAMYLCASSLSEGYTFGSGTRLTVV.